This TCR beta chain was recorded in a study of CD8 T cells in Susac syndrome. Study-level points and caveats: CD4+ T cell repertoires in Susac syndrome exhibited no evidence of clonal expansion.

Of note for this clonotype: Antigen specificity is unknown.

The V gene lost 3 bases and the J gene lost 9 bases, with 12 bases spanning the gap. Per germline, CDR1 DFQATT and CDR2 SNEGSKA (reference sequence). The CDR3 runs 13 residues. An input of roughly 0.5 to 1 ug of RNA was subjected to reverse transcription using random hexamers. The method of amplification for TCR beta CDR3 was immunoSEQ multiplex PCR, covering 54 Vbeta and 13 Jbeta. TCRdb passed the immunoSEQ multiplex PCR reads through MiXCR, listing each CDR3 protein once. The sample holds 130,000 to 150,000 distinct CDR3 sequences, approximately 96% seen once. The receptor was isolated from a human donor with Susac syndrome. The chain links TRBV20-1 to TRBJ1-6; tentatively, D is TRBD1 (5 bases). The sample taken for sequencing was CD4+ T cells from PBMCs. CDR3 nucleotide sequence: TGCAGTGCTAGTAGGGGACTAGGTTCACCCCTCCACTTT. This gives the protein CSASRGLGSPLHF.